Below, one TCR beta chain is given with its context. This clonotype was observed at least ten times. Its antigen remains undetermined. Within one base of it there is no much larger clone, and no base qualities were kept. For unsorted PBMC libraries, 2 million PBMCs were used after storage in RNAlater at -80 degrees C until RNA extraction. The multiple sclerosis patients were enrolled in a US clinical protocol that evaluated disease progression with magnetic resonance imaging. Peripheral blood was subjected to Ficoll-Hypaque density gradient centrifugation to isolate PBMCs, which were then cryopreserved in liquid nitrogen. cDNA synthesis used template-switch 5'RACE with a primer carrying a 10-nucleotide random unique molecular identifier tagging each TCR transcript. Each sequencing run produced over 170 million TCR-beta sequences covering 15-18 subjects. The RNeasy kit was used to extract total RNA. TCR-beta VDJ regions were amplified with primers for the TCR constant region and the 5'RACE anchor, using the KAPA Real-time Library Amplification kit. Sample indexes and Illumina adaptors were added in a first PCR, after which library yield was increased in a second PCR. After Ampure bead purification, the TCR product of roughly 650 bp was size-selected on a 2% E-gel SizeSelection system. Before pooling, library quality was assessed on a Bioanalyzer, concentration was determined with Qubit, and library quantification was performed with the Kapa Library Quantification kit. Libraries were sequenced paired-end 2 x 150 bp on an Illumina HiSeq 2500. To increase sequence diversity, roughly 24-32% phiX was spiked into each library pool. As for how the authors treated the data: The UMI-based MiGEC pipeline processed quality-filtered reads and removed over 75% of raw TCR sequences during error correction. VDJ genes were aligned to IMGT germline references, and clonotypes were defined by unique CDR3 amino acid sequence plus V-J genes. Clonal expansion, Shannon diversity and CDR3 relatedness were evaluated with VDJtools (CalcPairwiseDistances, ClusterSamples), while phylogenetic trees were built in CLCbio workbench. Clones with at least 8 unique UMIs were defined as expanded, with this threshold being based on coefficient-of-variation modelling across technical triplicates. The raw public reads went through TCRdb reprocessing: fastp at Q25, MiXCR clone calling, in-frame beta chains kept. Records with the same CDR3 protein are collapsed into one entry carrying the most frequent genes and DNA. None of the V and J calls come from the authors' own analysis; TCRdb made them. Here the sample has tens of thousands of distinct CDR3 sequences; approximately 4.4% occur a single time. The top ten clones comprise about 3% of the sample.

This sample stems from a study of neurological immune-mediated disorders (dated by TCRdb to about 2019). Some background on the complete study: Among the 34 multiple sclerosis patients, relapsing-remitting MS accounted for around 30 and secondary progressive MS accounted for 3. The cohort included 60 to 70 subjects: 14 with HAM/TSP, around 34 with multiple sclerosis, and around 20 healthy controls. Peripheral blood TCR-beta repertoires from patients with HTLV-I-associated myelopathy (HAM/TSP), patients with multiple sclerosis, and healthy controls were compared in the study using UMI-based sequencing. Longitudinal samples, technical triplicates and paired sorted CD4+ and CD8+ T-cell subsets, alongside PBMC samples, were included among the approximately 98 TCR-beta libraries.

The germline V gene encodes CDR1 MDHEN and CDR2 SYDVKM. V and J are truncated by 9 bases and 2 bases respectively, leaving an intervening sequence of 20 bases. The cysteine opens and the phenylalanine closes a CDR3 of 15 amino acids. The DNA shown is the 45-base CDR3, in frame from base 1. Summary of the overall study and its limitations: TCR clonal expansion was greatest in HAM/TSP patients and smallest in MS patients, who ranked below even healthy controls. Across subjects, expanded clones never shared an identical CDR3 amino acid sequence, which suggests that the TCR-beta repertoires in every group were private. No association of the MS cluster with clinical or MRI features was observed, and the need for larger cohorts was stated by the authors. Repertoires from 18 of 34 MS patients were grouped by phylogenetic analysis into a cluster of related CDR3 sequences, suggesting a possible repertoire-level signature.

This sequence originates from a man in his fifties or sixties with multiple sclerosis. The receptor chain draws on TRBV28 and TRBJ2-7, with a tentative D gene TRBD1 over 6 matching bases. The sequencing sample was made of PBMCs. The CDR3 reads CARNLSHRVTYEQYF. The nucleotide sequence reads as follows: TGTGCCAGAAACCTTTCGCACAGGGTCACCTACGAGCAGTACTTC.